The 2 T cell receptor beta chains presented below share a single source sample, sequenced in a study of T cell repertoires in ileal Crohn's disease (dated by TCRdb to the late 2010s). Libraries were constructed by the immunoSEQ multiplex PCR assay. The table was pulled from immuneACCESS by TCRdb, which kept in-frame rearrangements only. Such tables lose some clones; where checked, under half of the loss comes from unresolved V genes, and the rest has no known cause. The sample records under 35,000 clones, around four fifths of which are singletons. About 20% of the sample comes from the top ten. Sequencing used ileal tissue. The source is an adult with Crohn's disease.

Points on this clone: Other DNA sequences in this specimen translate into the identical CDR3. CDR3 residues: CASSLVLAGDYEQYF. The CDR3 region has the DNA TGCGCCAGCAGCTTGGTCCTAGCGGGCGACTACGAGCAGTACTTC. The V call is TRBV5-1, the J call TRBJ2-7; 8 bases are shared with TRBD2. This CDR3 has 15 amino acids. V gave up 0 bases and J gave up 3 bases; unmatched junction bases: 5. Germline V gene lookup returns CDR1 SGHRS and CDR2 YFSETQ.

This clone was seen a single time. V usage is TRBV6-6 and J usage is TRBJ1-4; D possibly corresponds to TRBD1 (6 bases). Germline lookup yields CDR1 MNHNY and CDR2 SVGAGI (reference sequence). This CDR3 region has 15 residues. Trimming took off 0 bases at V and 10 bases at J, with 15 bases between the two ends. The CDR3 spells CASSYSGAANGKLFF. CDR3 nucleotides: TGTGCCAGCAGTTACTCGGGGGCAGCTAACGGAAAACTGTTTTTT.